Listed below are T cell receptor beta chains from one sample, sequenced in a study of blood T cell repertoires in COVID-19. Produced via immunoSEQ multiplex PCR; TCRdb's table is partial and in-frame only. The sample shows some 110,000 clones, 74% of them seen only once. The sample consisted of peripheral blood. These receptors all come from a man older than 75 with COVID-19, enrolled during active disease. Both conserved end residues are trimmed from each CDR3. Rows give clone size only sometimes, using once, few, many, or a class for an expanded clone.

>TRBV3-1/TRBV3-2|TRBJ2-7|-
ASSQAQGAYEQY
>TRBV5-5|TRBJ2-3|-
ASRWGEADTQY
>TRBV24-1|TRBJ1-1|once
ATSTGGAMNTEAF
>TRBV5-1|TRBJ1-4|-
ASSRGTGPGHGEKLF
>TRBV7-9|TRBJ1-2|few
ASSLAIPNYGYT
>TRBV7-9|TRBJ1-4|-
ASSLAGRVGEKLF
>TRBV6-2/TRBV6-3|TRBJ1-1|-
ASSYPLDRVTEAF
>TRBV15|TRBJ2-1|few
ATSSGELYNEQF
>TRBV9|TRBJ1-2|few
ASSVSGQGHGYT
>TRBV3-1/TRBV3-2|TRBJ2-5|once
ASSQDSGGETQY
>TRBV4-1|TRBJ1-1|-
ASSQGTWTGDYTEAF
>TRBV19|TRBJ1-2|-
ASSIKGNGYT
>TRBV19|TRBJ2-1|-
ASSIGTSGDNEQF
>TRBV29-1|TRBJ1-2|few
SVFSGDSNGYT
>TRBV9|TRBJ2-3|once
ASSVRDSGSPDTQY
>TRBV7-2|TRBJ2-5|few
ASSLPTSGTETQY
>TRBV7-9|TRBJ1-6|few
ASSLGQGTSPLH
>TRBV10-3|TRBJ1-6|few
AIRGTGDSNSPLH
>TRBV6-2/TRBV6-3|TRBJ2-7|-
ASSYPTSGSLFSTYEQY
>TRBV19|TRBJ2-1|-
ASSPSSGNYNEQF
>TRBV4-2|TRBJ2-7|-
ASSLGSYEQY
>TRBV7-9|TRBJ2-2|-
ASNTTGLARGELF
>TRBV9|TRBJ2-3|-
ASSVWDSRTDTQY
>TRBV7-2|TRBJ1-2|once
ASSLGSVNYGYT